This T cell receptor (beta chain) derives from a study of T cell repertoires in cytomegalovirus infection. Study in general: Public TCR beta signatures indicated both CMV infection and matching HLA type.

Germline trimming cut 5 bases from V and 8 bases from J; bases unmatched to any gene: 13. The CDR3 is 16 amino acids. Germline V gene lookup returns CDR1 MNHNS and CDR2 SASEGT. TCRdb used MiXCR to reprocess the reads, holding one entry per CDR3 protein. Found here are a few hundred thousand distinct CDR3 sequences, approximately 17% of them singletons; the top ten hold over 40%. This clonotype has ten or more counts. The TCR comes from a human donor in good health (CMV status not recorded). Some clones in this sample may be carry-over from other donors' samples. The V call is TRBV6-1, the J call TRBJ2-1, with 9 bases that match TRBD1. Input material: CD8+ T cells from PBMCs. CDR3 nucleotides: TGTGCCAGCAGTCATAAATGGACAGGGGCAATCGATGAGCAGTTCTTC. Protein product: CASSHKWTGAIDEQFF.